These 18 T cell receptor beta chains originate from one sample sequenced in a study of regulatory T cells in long-lasting Graves disease. Researchers made TCR beta libraries by using iRepertoire HTBI primers and running Arm-PCR on CDR3 regions. One entry per CDR3 protein, called by TCRdb with MiXCR from the multiplex PCR reads. The sample carries roughly 350,000 distinct CDR3 sequences, roughly 17% recorded once. Time point reported: newly diagnosed GD, antithyroid drugs for less than 3 months. Scientists built the TCR library using RNA that was extracted from PBMCs. This sample also appeared in a second study, on T cells in Graves' hyperthyroidism and ophthalmopathy.

This specimen consisted of peripheral blood mononuclear cells (PBMCs), obtained at new diagnosis, from a patient treated with antithyroid drugs. Receptors originate from a man aged 35 to 55 with Graves disease.

The V call is TRBV3-1, the J call TRBJ1-2; D unclear. Per the germline V gene, CDR1 is LGHDT and CDR2 is YNNKEL (reference sequence). Trimming removed 4 bases at V and 8 bases at J, with 8 bases between. The CDR3 consists of 11 residues. The CDR3 here is CASSRSGGYTF. The CDR3 DNA reads as TGTGCCAGCAGCCGCTCCGGGGGCTACACCTTC.

This chain links TRBV10-3 with TRBJ2-7, with TRBD2 matching over 13 bases. J gave up 0 bases and V 4 bases, and 0 bases lay outside the gene matches. This CDR3 has 15 amino acids. CDR1 and CDR2 from the germline V gene are ENHRY and SYGVKD. The CDR3 DNA reads TGTGCCATCAGTGGGACTAGCGGGGGCTCCTACGAGCAGTACTTC. Amino acids: CAISGTSGGSYEQYF.

This clonotype was observed many times. The chain couples TRBV12-3 or TRBV12-4 to TRBJ2-1; TRBD2 agrees at 7 bases. The ends lost 5 bases at V and 6 bases at J; junction bases unmatched: 10. This CDR3 spans 15 amino acids. CDR3 loop: CASSNERELGNEQFF. Written as DNA, the CDR3 is TGTGCCAGCAGTAACGAGCGGGAACTCGGCAATGAGCAGTTCTTC.

V is TRBV7-3 and J is TRBJ1-5; D unclear. Germline V gene lookup returns CDR1 SGHTA and CDR2 FQGTGA. CDR3 length: 14 residues. V lost 6 bases, J lost 0 bases, and 9 bases lay in between. The CDR3 nucleotides are TGTGCCAGCAGACTTACTTATAGCAATCAGCCCCAGCATTTT. It specifies CASRLTYSNQPQHF.

The sample holds many counts of this clonotype. This chain joins TRBV7-2 and TRBJ1-1, with 10 bases that match TRBD1. Germline assignment: CDR1 SGHTA and CDR2 FQGNSA. The CDR3 contains 14 residues. The trim removed 7 bases at V and 6 bases at J, leaving 8 bases unmatched. The CDR3 DNA is TGTGCCAGCACGATTGACAGGGGGCTATCTGAAGCTTTCTTT. Its translation: CASTIDRGLSEAFF.

This clonotype was counted once. This sequence joins TRBV19 and TRBJ2-5; D is unresolved. CDR1 LNHDA and CDR2 SQIVND come from the germline V gene (reference sequence). V lost 6 bases, J lost 2 bases, and 13 bases lay in between. The CDR3 has 14 residues. CDR3 residues: CASSQNLQQETQYF. The CDR3 bases are TGTGCCAGTAGCCAGAACCTCCAGCAAGAGACCCAGTACTTC.

In this sample, this clonotype turned up many times. The chain joins TRBV28 to TRBJ1-2; TRBD1 matches 7 bases. In germline, CDR1 is MDHEN, CDR2 SYDVKM. After removal of 6 bases from V and 7 bases from J, the junction contained 2 bases not matched to a gene. This CDR3 region has 11 residues. The CDR3 loop is CASRYRGGYTF. In DNA, the CDR3 is TGTGCCAGCAGGTACAGGGGTGGCTACACCTTC.

The rearrangement joins TRBV29-1 to TRBJ1-5; D is possibly TRBD1 (5 bases). The CDR3 consists of 13 residues. Germline V gene sequence: CDR1 SQVTM, CDR2 ANQGSEA. V was cut by 4 bases and J by 5 bases, with 12 bases left in between. In DNA, the CDR3 is TGCAGCGTTGGAGGGGCGGTGGATCAGCCCCAGCATTTT. It codes for CSVGGAVDQPQHF. The whole variable domain, remainder taken from reference TRBV29-1 and TRBJ1-5, is SAVISQKPSRDICQRGTSLTIQCQVDSQVTMMFWYRQQPGQSLTLIATANQGSEATYESGFVIDKFPISRPNLTFSTLTVSNMSPEDSSIYLCSVGGAVDQPQHFGDGTRLSIL.

This clonotype was seen many times. This chain uses TRBV11-3 with TRBJ2-3, with 7 bases aligning to TRBD1. V trimming: 4 bases; J trimming: 0 bases; junction bases outside the gene matches: 10. Germline V gene data show CDR1 as SGHNT and CDR2 as YENEEA. The CDR3 totals 17 residues. The CDR3 region is CASSSSKGAYSTDTQYF. The CDR3 DNA is TGTGCCAGCAGCTCTTCCAAGGGGGCCTATAGCACAGATACGCAGTATTTT.

This clonotype turned up a few times. The chain links TRBV5-4 to TRBJ2-2; 14 positions match TRBD2. Per the germline V gene, CDR1 is SGHNT and CDR2 is YYREEE (reference sequence). The V and J ends lost 4 bases and 4 bases, in that order; junction bases with no gene match: 6. CDR3 length: 17 residues. The DNA for the CDR3 is TGTGCCAGCAGCAGCTCCGGGACTAGCGGGGGCACCGGGGAGCTGTTTTTT. Translating gives CASSSSGTSGGTGELFF. Together with reference TRBV5-4 and TRBJ2-2, the CDR3 gives the full variable domain: ETGVTQSPTHLIKTRGQQVTLRCSSQSGHNTVSWYQQALGQGPQFIFQYYREEENGRGNFPPRFSGLQFPNYSSELNVNALELDDSALYLCASSSSGTSGGTGELFFGEGSRLTVL.

This clonotype was counted many times. The chain is built from TRBV12-3 or TRBV12-4 and TRBJ2-7, with D perhaps matching TRBD2 (6 bases). Trimming cost V 4 bases and J 7 bases, with 17 bases left between them. The CDR3 runs 14 residues. This CDR3 reads CASSSGLPTPEQYF. The CDR3 DNA reads as TGTGCCAGCAGTTCGGGACTGCCCACACCTGAGCAGTACTTC.

This clonotype has a count of ten or more. CDR3 loop: CSAKTGAWEQYF. In nucleotides, the CDR3 is TGCAGTGCCAAGACAGGGGCTTGGGAGCAGTACTTC. The V call is TRBV20-1, the J call TRBJ2-7, with TRBD1 matching over 8 bases. Germline V gene data show CDR1 as DFQATT and CDR2 as SNEGSKA (reference sequence). The J segment lost 7 bases and the V segment lost 6 bases, leaving 8 bases of the junction unmatched. The CDR3 spans 12 residues.

This clonotype was counted ten times or more. The chain has TRBV10-3 and TRBJ2-3; no clear D. Germline V gives CDR1 ENHRY, CDR2 SYGVKD. V dropped 5 bases and J dropped 1 base, with 7 bases sitting between them. This CDR3 spans 13 amino acids. Written as DNA, the CDR3 is TGTGCCATCAGTTCACCCCGCACAGATACGCAGTATTTT. This translates into CAISSPRTDTQYF.

This clonotype was counted many times. The CDR3 DNA reads TGCAGTGCGATGGGCAGGGAAGGGTGGGGTACGCAGTATTTT. Protein product: CSAMGREGWGTQYF. This chain connects TRBV20-1 to TRBJ2-3; weak D call: TRBD1 (5 bases). CDR1 is DFQATT, CDR2 SNEGSKA, per germline (reference sequence). V was cut by 6 bases and J by 8 bases, with 21 bases left in between. The CDR3 has 14 amino acids.

The rearrangement links TRBV11-1 to TRBJ2-3; 9 positions agree with TRBD2. Unmatched junction bases numbered 5, after V lost 2 bases and J lost 2 bases. Germline CDR1 reads SGHAT; CDR2 reads FQDESV (reference sequence). This CDR3 spans 16 amino acids. CDR3 nucleotides: TGTGCCAGCAGCTTACGGGCTAGCGGGGACACAGATACGCAGTATTTT. It specifies CASSLRASGDTDTQYF.

This clonotype was found many times. This sequence joins TRBV11-2 and TRBJ2-3, with D possibly TRBD1 on 6 matching bases. Germline V gene sequence: CDR1 SGHAT, CDR2 FQNNGV. The CDR3 loop spans 16 amino acids. V shed 4 bases and J shed 0 bases, with 14 bases lying between them. CDR3 in amino acids: CASSSGQHSSTDTQYF. DNA of the CDR3: TGTGCCAGCAGCTCGGGACAACACTCTAGCACAGATACGCAGTATTTT.

This clonotype has ten or more counts. V and J are TRBV28 and TRBJ1-6, with D possibly matching TRBD1 (5 bases). CDR1 and CDR2 (germline): MDHEN, SYDVKM. V was cut by 5 bases and J by 14 bases, with 19 bases left in between. There are 14 residues in the CDR3. The CDR3 region has the DNA TGTGCCAGCAGTCTCGGGACTACTGGGTGGGCCCTCCACTTT. Translation gives CASSLGTTGWALHF.

This clonotype occurred many times. This chain joins TRBV5-6 and TRBJ2-7; no firm D call. Germline assignment: CDR1 SGHDT and CDR2 YYEEEE. Trimming removed 2 bases at V and 1 base at J, with 7 bases between. The CDR3 totals 13 residues. The CDR3 is CASSFDGSYEQYF. The CDR3 DNA follows: TGTGCCAGCAGCTTCGACGGATCCTACGAGCAGTACTTC.